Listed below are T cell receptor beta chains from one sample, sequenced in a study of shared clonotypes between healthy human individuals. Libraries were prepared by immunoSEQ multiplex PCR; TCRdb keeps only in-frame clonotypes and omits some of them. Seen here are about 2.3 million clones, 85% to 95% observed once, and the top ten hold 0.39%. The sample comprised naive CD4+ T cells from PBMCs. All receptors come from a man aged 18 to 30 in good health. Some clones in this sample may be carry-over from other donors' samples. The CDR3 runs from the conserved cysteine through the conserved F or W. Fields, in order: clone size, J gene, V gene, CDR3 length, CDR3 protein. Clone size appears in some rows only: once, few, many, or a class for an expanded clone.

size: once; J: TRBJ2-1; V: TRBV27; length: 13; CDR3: CASKPGTASGPFF
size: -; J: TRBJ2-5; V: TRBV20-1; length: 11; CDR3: CSAIIPETQYF
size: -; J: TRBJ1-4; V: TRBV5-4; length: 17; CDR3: CASSPGVTAATNEKLFF
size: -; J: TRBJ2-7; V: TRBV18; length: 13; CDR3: CASSPRSRDEQYF
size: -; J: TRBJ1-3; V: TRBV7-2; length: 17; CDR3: CASSLGQGAYSGNTIYF
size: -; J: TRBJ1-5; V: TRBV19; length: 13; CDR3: CASSLRGVLPQHF
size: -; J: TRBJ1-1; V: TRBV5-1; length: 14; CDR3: CASSARTGGTEAFF
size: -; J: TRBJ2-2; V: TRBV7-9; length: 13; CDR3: CARGTGGAGELFF
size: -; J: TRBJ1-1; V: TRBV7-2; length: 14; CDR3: CASSPGGEGTEAFF
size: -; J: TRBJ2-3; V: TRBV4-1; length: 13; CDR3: CASSQFVGDTQYF
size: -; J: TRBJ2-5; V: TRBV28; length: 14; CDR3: CASSPGTGIWSQYF
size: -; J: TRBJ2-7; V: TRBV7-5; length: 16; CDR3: CVRSLGVSSFLREQYF
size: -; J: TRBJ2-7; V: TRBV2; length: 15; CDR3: CASRSRLAGTYEQYF
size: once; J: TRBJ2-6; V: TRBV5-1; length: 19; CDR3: CASSIPRGTGTSGANVLTF
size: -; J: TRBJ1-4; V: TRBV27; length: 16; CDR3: CASSRYQGAGEEKLFF
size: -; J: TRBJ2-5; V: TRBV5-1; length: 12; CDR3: CASSFSMETQYF
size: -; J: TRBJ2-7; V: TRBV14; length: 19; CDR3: CASSQRYAGDFLTPPEQYF
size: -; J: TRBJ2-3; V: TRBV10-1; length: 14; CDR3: CASSDPSKDDTQYF
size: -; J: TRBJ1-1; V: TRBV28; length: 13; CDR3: CASSRDSRTEAFF
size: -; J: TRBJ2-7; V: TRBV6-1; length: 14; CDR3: CASTRGPPPIEQYF
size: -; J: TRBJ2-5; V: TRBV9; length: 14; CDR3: CASSADRAWETQYF
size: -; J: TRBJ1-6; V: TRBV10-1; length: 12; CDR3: CASRVTEAPLHF
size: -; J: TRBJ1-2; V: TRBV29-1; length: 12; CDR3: CSVGGLTYGYTF
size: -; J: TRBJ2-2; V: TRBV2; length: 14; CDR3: CASRGMNRAGELFF
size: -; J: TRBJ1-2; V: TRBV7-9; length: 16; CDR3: CASSIDGQRVARGYTF
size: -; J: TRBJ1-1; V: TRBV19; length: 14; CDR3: CASKHRGAVTEAFF